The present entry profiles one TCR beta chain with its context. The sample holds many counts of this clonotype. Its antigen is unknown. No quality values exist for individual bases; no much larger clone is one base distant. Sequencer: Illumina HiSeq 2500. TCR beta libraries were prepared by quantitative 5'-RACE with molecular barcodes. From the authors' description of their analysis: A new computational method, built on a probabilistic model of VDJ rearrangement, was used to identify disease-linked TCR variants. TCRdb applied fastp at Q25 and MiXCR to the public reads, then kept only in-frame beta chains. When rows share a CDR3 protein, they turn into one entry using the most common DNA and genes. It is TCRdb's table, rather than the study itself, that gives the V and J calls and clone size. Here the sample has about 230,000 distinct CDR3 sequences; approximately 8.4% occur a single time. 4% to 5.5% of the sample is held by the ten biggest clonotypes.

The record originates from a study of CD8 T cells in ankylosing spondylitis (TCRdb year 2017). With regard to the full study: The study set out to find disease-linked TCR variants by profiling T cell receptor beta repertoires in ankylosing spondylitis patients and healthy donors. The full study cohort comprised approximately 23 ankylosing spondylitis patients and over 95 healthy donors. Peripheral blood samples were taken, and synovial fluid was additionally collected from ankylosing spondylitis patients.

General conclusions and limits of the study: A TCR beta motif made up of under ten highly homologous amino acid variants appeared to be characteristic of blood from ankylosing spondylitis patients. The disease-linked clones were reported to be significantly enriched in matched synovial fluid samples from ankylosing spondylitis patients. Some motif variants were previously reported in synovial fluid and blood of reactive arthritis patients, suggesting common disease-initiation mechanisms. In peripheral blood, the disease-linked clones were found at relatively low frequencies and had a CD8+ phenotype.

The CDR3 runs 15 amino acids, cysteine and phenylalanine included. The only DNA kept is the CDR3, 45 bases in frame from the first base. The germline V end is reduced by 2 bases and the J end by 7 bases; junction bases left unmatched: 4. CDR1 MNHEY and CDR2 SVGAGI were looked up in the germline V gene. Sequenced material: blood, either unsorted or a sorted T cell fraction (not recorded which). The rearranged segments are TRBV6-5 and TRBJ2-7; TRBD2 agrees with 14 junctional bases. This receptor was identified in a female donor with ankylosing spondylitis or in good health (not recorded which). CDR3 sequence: CASSYLTSGRGEQYF. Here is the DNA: TGTGCCAGCAGTTACCTGACTAGCGGGAGGGGAGAGCAGTACTTC.